One sample yielded the 24 T cell receptor beta chains listed below, sequenced in a study of persistence of HIV-infected CD4 T cells. Lysates of CMV-infected fibroblasts at approximately 9.6 ug/mL stimulated these cells. CD40L-negative CD69-negative CD45RO-high memory CD4+ T cells were sorted as populations depleted of antigen-responding cells. No antigen has been assigned to these receptors. This was the immunoSEQ version 4 assay in survey mode. Profiling relied on immunoSEQ multiplex PCR, and the TCRdb table lists in-frame clones only, not all of them. Of more than 45,000 clones in the sample, about 80% were seen once. The source was CD4+ T cells sorted from PBMCs after 18-hour stimulation, collected from a patient who received antiretroviral therapy. Receptor source: an adult man with HIV who was CMV-seropositive.

The rearrangement joins TRBV30 to TRBJ1-2, with D possibly being TRBD1 (5 bases). Per germline, CDR1 GTSNPN and CDR2 SVGIG (reference sequence). Trimming took off 0 bases at V and 6 bases at J, with 23 bases between the two ends. This CDR3 region has 17 residues. CDR3 sequence: CAWSVPVVGSTAHGYTF. In nucleotides, the CDR3 is TGTGCCTGGAGTGTACCGGTGGTTGGGTCGACAGCCCATGGCTACACCTTC.

J is TRBJ1-5 and V is TRBV6-2 or TRBV6-3, with D possibly TRBD1 on 6 matching bases. V was cut by 5 bases and J by 4 bases, with 15 bases left in between. CDR3 size: 15 residues. Looked up from germline, CDR1 is MNHEY and CDR2 is SVGEGT. CDR3 in amino acids: CASSLGQLENQPQHF. CDR3 DNA: TGTGCCAGCAGTCTCGGACAGCTGGAGAATCAGCCCCAGCATTTT.

The J gene is TRBJ2-2, the V gene TRBV5-6, with D maybe TRBD1 (5 bases). In germline, CDR1 is SGHDT, CDR2 YYEEEE. V lost 2 bases and J 4 bases, leaving 9 bases between the germline ends. CDR3 size: 14 residues. The CDR3 loop reads CASSLAGPTGELFF. Here the CDR3 DNA reads TGTGCCAGCAGCTTAGCAGGGCCCACCGGGGAGCTGTTTTTT.

This clone was observed a single time. This sequence joins TRBV6-5 and TRBJ1-5; TRBD1 matches at 7 bases. The V gene's germline CDR1 is MNHEY and CDR2 SVGAGI. The CDR3 totals 15 residues. The ends lost 6 bases at V and 0 bases at J; junction bases unmatched: 5. CDR3 nucleotide sequence: TGTGCCAGCAGGCCCCGGACAGGTAGCAATCAGCCCCAGCATTTT. Its protein is CASRPRTGSNQPQHF.

In its sample, this clone was seen a few times. The chain is built from TRBV3-1 (or the pseudogene TRBV3-2) and TRBJ1-2; D is uncertain. The germline V gene encodes CDR1 LGHDT and CDR2 YNNKEL (reference sequence). The V and J ends lost 1 base and 6 bases respectively, with 21 bases between them. This CDR3 spans 17 amino acids. The CDR3 sequence: CASSQGLSTGYDDGYTF. The CDR3, as DNA: TGTGCCAGCAGCCAAGGGTTGAGTACGGGTTATGACGATGGCTACACCTTC.

The chain carries TRBV7-8 and TRBJ2-1; the D is unclear. CDR1 and CDR2 from the germline V gene are SGHVS and FQNEAQ. This CDR3 contains 15 residues. V was shortened by 3 bases and J by 3 bases, with 12 bases between the two germline ends. CDR3 in DNA: TGTGCCAGCAGCTTTTTGAATAGTTTCTACAATGAGCAGTTCTTC. Its translation: CASSFLNSFYNEQFF.

This chain connects TRBV6-6 to TRBJ1-1; D is unresolved. The germline V gene has CDR1 MNHNY and CDR2 SVGAGI (reference sequence). V lost 5 bases and J 2 bases, leaving 21 bases between the germline ends. The CDR3 length is 17 residues. The CDR3 spells CASSPWGLGPKNTEAFF. CDR3 coding DNA: TGTGCCAGCAGTCCGTGGGGATTGGGTCCAAAAAACACTGAAGCTTTCTTT.

The chain carries TRBV30 and TRBJ2-1; TRBD2 matches 12 bases. Germline CDR1 GTSNPN, CDR2 SVGIG (reference sequence). The CDR3 runs 14 residues. V trimming: 1 base; J trimming: 6 bases; junction bases outside the gene matches: 1. The CDR3, as DNA: TGTGCCTGGAGTGCGGGACTAGCGGGCAATGAGCAGTTCTTC. It specifies CAWSAGLAGNEQFF.

The chain uses TRBV11-3 and TRBJ2-7, with D perhaps assigned TRBD1 or TRBD2 (6 bases each). V lost 0 bases and J 3 bases, leaving 12 bases between the germline ends. Germline V gene lookup returns CDR1 SGHNT and CDR2 YENEEA. The CDR3 length is 15 residues. The CDR3 sequence is CASSLDGGPIYEQYF. The DNA for the CDR3 is TGTGCCAGCAGCTTAGATGGGGGGCCTATCTACGAGCAGTACTTC. Complete variable domain (other parts from reference TRBV11-3 and TRBJ2-7): EAGVVQSPRYKIIEKKQPVAFWCNPISGHNTLYWYLQNLGQGPELLIRYENEEAVDDSQLPKDRFSAERLKGVDSTLKIQPAELGDSAVYLCASSLDGGPIYEQYFGPGTRLTVT.

The chain uses TRBV10-1 and TRBJ2-3; D remains unclear. V lost 5 bases, J lost 6 bases, and 12 bases lay in between. The CDR3 consists of 13 residues. CDR1 WNHNN and CDR2 SYGVQD come from the germline V gene (reference sequence). Written as DNA, the CDR3 is TGCGCCAGCAGTCTCGATCCTGGGGATACGCAGTATTTT. Translating gives CASSLDPGDTQYF.

The chain uses TRBV20-1 and TRBJ1-1; no clear D gene. The CDR3 is made up of 10 amino acids. Per the germline V gene, CDR1 is DFQATT and CDR2 is SNEGSKA (reference sequence). Trimming took 3 bases from V and 9 from J, leaving 8 bases between them. The CDR3 loop is CSARSGKAFF. The CDR3 DNA reads TGCAGTGCTAGGTCGGGGAAAGCTTTCTTT.

This chain connects TRBV14 to TRBJ2-1; possibly TRBD1 for D (6 bases). Germline CDR1 and CDR2: SGHDN and FVKESK. This CDR3 contains 12 residues. V lost 3 bases and J lost 7, with 7 bases in between. For the CDR3, the DNA is TGTGCCAGCAGCCAGCAGGGGAATGAGCAGTTCTTC. Protein: CASSQQGNEQFF.

The chain recombines TRBV11-2 with TRBJ2-1; 10 bases map to TRBD2. Germline assignment: CDR1 SGHAT and CDR2 FQNNGV. The CDR3 is 16 amino acids. V dropped 1 base and J dropped 3; count of bases not matched to a gene: 3. CDR3 residues: CASSLAGTSVYNEQFF. As DNA, the CDR3 is TGTGCCAGCAGCTTAGCCGGGACTAGCGTCTACAATGAGCAGTTCTTC.

This rearrangement joins TRBV27 to TRBJ2-3, with TRBD2 matching over 10 bases. Germline values: CDR1 MNHEY, CDR2 SMNVEV (reference sequence). This CDR3 is 15 amino acids long. V lost 5 bases, J lost 4 bases, and 6 bases stayed unmatched. The CDR3 protein is CASSLAGVGSDTQYF. The DNA of the CDR3 is TGTGCCAGCAGTCTAGCGGGAGTTGGTTCAGATACGCAGTATTTT.

In its sample, this clone was seen a few times. The V and J genes are TRBV9 and TRBJ2-3; 8 bases fit TRBD2. V was pared by 4 bases and J by 6 bases, with 13 bases of the junction left unmatched. The CDR3 is made up of 16 amino acids. CDR1 is SGDLS and CDR2 is YYNGEE in the germline V gene. The CDR3 nucleotides are TGTGCCAGCAGCTCCCGGGGTAGCGGGGCACCCGATACGCAGTATTTT. Translated: CASSSRGSGAPDTQYF.

The chain recombines TRBV7-2 with TRBJ2-7; the match to TRBD2 covers 7 bases. The CDR3 totals 16 residues. Germline V gives CDR1 SGHTA, CDR2 FQGNSA. Trimming at V came to 5 bases and at J to 7 bases, leaving 17 bases not matched to a gene. The CDR3 coding sequence is TGTGCCAGCAGCCCTACGGCTAGCGGCAGTCCGGGGGAGCAGTACTTC. As protein: CASSPTASGSPGEQYF.

The chain combines TRBV6-6 with TRBJ2-6, with D hard to call. Trimming took off 0 bases at V and 4 bases at J, with 4 bases between the two ends. CDR3 length: 14 residues. CDR1 MNHNY and CDR2 SVGAGI come from the germline V gene (reference sequence). CDR3 sequence: CASSYSLGANVLTF. The CDR3 DNA is TGTGCCAGCAGTTACTCGTTGGGGGCCAACGTCCTGACTTTC.

This clone was seen a few times. CDR3 nucleotides: TGCGCCAGCAGCTTGGGTCCGCAGGGGGCCGGCTATGGCTACACCTTC. Translation: CASSLGPQGAGYGYTF. The chain employs TRBV5-1 and TRBJ1-2, with 8 nucleotides matching TRBD1. The junction had 8 bases not matched to a gene; V was cut back by 0 bases and J by 4 bases. Germline loops: CDR1 SGHRS, CDR2 YFSETQ. This CDR3 has 16 residues.

V usage is TRBV6-6 and J usage is TRBJ1-5, with D perhaps TRBD1 (5 bases). With 6 bases removed from V and 1 base from J, the gap between germline ends came to 7 bases. The CDR3 covers 13 residues. Germline values: CDR1 MNHNY, CDR2 SVGAGI (reference sequence). The CDR3 DNA reads TGTGCCAGCAGCGGGGCCAGCAATCAGCCCCAGCATTTT. Its translation is CASSGASNQPQHF.

CDR3 nucleotide sequence: TGTGCCAGCAGCTTGGAGGGACAGGGATTCTCTGAAGCTTTCTTT. It codes for CASSLEGQGFSEAFF. This chain connects TRBV5-8 to TRBJ1-1; 9 bases map to TRBD1. V was clipped by 0 bases and J by 6 bases; unmatched bases: 6. In germline, CDR1 is SGHTS, CDR2 YDEGEE. The CDR3 spans 15 residues.

This clone was seen a few times. The chain recombines TRBV5-5 with TRBJ1-5, with 11 bases identical to TRBD1. Germline CDR1 is SGHKS and CDR2 is YYEKEE (reference sequence). The CDR3 totals 16 residues. Trimming took 4 bases from V and 6 from J; bases not matched to a gene: 9. As DNA, the CDR3 is TGTGCCAGCAGCACCGGACAGGGGGCTGGAATTCAGCCCCAGCATTTT. It encodes CASSTGQGAGIQPQHF. Combining the CDR3 with reference TRBV5-5 and TRBJ1-5 gives the whole variable domain DAGVTQSPTHLIKTRGQQVTLRCSPISGHKSVSWYQQVLGQGPQFIFQYYEKEERGRGNFPDRFSARQFPNYSSELNVNALLLGDSALYLCASSTGQGAGIQPQHFGDGTRLSIL.

This clone was recorded only once. V usage is TRBV19 and J usage is TRBJ2-2, with D perhaps matching TRBD1 or TRBD2 (5 bases each). Germline CDR1 LNHDA, CDR2 SQIVND (reference sequence). The CDR3 has 13 residues. V lost 11 bases, J lost 1 base, and 11 bases lay in between. The CDR3 nucleotides read TGTGCCGGATCGGGACGGAACACCGGGGAGCTGTTTTTT. Its translation: CAGSGRNTGELFF. Looking up the rest from reference TRBV19 and TRBJ2-2 gives the full variable domain: DGGITQSPKYLFRKEGQNVTLSCEQNLNHDAMYWYRQDPGQGLRLIYYSQIVNDFQKGDIAEGYSVSREKKESFPLTVTSAQKNPTAFYLCAGSGRNTGELFFGEGSRLTVL.

This chain connects TRBV4-3 to TRBJ2-3, with TRBD1 matching 9 bases. The germline CDR1 and CDR2 sequences are LGHNA and YSLEER. The V and J ends lost 2 bases and 3 bases, in that order; junction bases with no gene match: 9. This CDR3 contains 17 residues. The CDR3 protein is CASSQIPPGQGTDTQYF. CDR3 nucleotides: TGCGCCAGCAGCCAAATCCCCCCGGGACAGGGTACAGATACGCAGTATTTT.

The rearrangement links TRBV7-8 to TRBJ2-5; D is perhaps TRBD1 or TRBD2 (5 bases each). The CDR3 is 15 residues long. Germline V gene sequence: CDR1 SGHVS, CDR2 FQNEAQ. With 3 bases removed from V and 4 bases from J, the gap between germline ends came to 15 bases. CDR3 in amino acids: CASSFYSGTVETQYF. CDR3 bases: TGTGCCAGCAGCTTTTATTCCGGGACGGTAGAGACCCAGTACTTC. The full variable domain, rest sourced from reference TRBV7-8 and TRBJ2-5, is GAGVSQSPRYKVAKRGQDVALRCDPISGHVSLFWYQQALGQGPEFLTYFQNEAQLDKSGLPSDRFFAERPEGSVSTLKIQRTQQEDSAVYLCASSFYSGTVETQYFGPGTRLLVL.